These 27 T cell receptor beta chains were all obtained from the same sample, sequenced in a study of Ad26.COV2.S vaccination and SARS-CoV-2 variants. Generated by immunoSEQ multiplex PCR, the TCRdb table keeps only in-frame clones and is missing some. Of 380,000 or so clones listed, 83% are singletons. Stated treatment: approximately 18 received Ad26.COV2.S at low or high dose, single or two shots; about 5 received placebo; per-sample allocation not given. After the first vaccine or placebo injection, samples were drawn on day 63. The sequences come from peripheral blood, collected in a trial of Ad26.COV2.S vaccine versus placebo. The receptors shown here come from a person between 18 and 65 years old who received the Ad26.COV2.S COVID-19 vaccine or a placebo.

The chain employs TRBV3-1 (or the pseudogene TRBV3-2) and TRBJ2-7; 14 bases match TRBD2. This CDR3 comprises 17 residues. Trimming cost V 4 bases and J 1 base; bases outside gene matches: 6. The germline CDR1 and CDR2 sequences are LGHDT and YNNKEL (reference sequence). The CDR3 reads CASSRGLAGGSSYEQYF. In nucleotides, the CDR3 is TGTGCCAGCAGCCGCGGACTAGCGGGGGGCTCGTCCTACGAGCAGTACTTC.

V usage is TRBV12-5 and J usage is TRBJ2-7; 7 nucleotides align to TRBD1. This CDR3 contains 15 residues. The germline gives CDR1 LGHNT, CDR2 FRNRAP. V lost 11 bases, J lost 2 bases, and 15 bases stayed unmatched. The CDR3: CAAIWGQQSTYEQYF. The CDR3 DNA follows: TGTGCTGCCATCTGGGGACAGCAATCAACCTACGAGCAGTACTTC.

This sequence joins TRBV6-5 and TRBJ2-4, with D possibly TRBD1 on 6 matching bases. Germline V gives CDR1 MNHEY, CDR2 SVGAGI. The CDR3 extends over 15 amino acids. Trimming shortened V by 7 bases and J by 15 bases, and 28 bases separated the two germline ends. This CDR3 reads CASNRIVSTGFQVYF. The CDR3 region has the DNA TGTGCCAGCAATCGGATAGTCTCTACAGGGTTTCAGGTGTACTTC.

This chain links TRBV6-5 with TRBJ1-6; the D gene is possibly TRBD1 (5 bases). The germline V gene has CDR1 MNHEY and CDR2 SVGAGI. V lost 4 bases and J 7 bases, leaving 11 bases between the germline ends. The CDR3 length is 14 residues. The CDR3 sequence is CASSSWTRNSPLHF. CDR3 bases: TGTGCCAGCAGTTCTTGGACACGGAATTCACCCCTCCACTTT.

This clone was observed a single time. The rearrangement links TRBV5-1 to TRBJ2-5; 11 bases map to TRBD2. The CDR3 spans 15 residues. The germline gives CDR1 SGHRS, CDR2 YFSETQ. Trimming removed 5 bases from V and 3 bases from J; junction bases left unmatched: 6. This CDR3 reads CASSLTSGNKETQYF. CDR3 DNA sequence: TGCGCCAGCAGTCTGACTAGCGGGAACAAAGAGACCCAGTACTTC. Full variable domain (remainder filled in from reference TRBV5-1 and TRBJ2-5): KAGVTQTPRYLIKTRGQQVTLSCSPISGHRSVSWYQQTPGQGLQFLFEYFSETQRNKGNFPGRFSGRQFSNSRSEMNVSTLELGDSALYLCASSLTSGNKETQYFGPGTRLLVL.

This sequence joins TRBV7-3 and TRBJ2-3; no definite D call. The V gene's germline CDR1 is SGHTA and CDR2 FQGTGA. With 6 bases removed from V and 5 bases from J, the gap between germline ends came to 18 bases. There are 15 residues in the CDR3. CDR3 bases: TGTGCCAGCAGACTCCTTGGAATTGCTGGAGATACGCAGTATTTT. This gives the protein CASRLLGIAGDTQYF.

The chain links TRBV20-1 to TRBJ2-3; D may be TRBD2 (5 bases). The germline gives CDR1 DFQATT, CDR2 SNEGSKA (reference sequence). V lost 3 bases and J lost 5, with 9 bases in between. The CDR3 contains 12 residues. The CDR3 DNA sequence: TGCAGTGCTAGTAGTCGGGAAGATACGCAGTATTTT. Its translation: CSASSREDTQYF.

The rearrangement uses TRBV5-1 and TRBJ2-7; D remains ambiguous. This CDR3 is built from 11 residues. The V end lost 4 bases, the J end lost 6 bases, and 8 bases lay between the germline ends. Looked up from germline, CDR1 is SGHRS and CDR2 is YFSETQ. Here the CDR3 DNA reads TGCGCCAGCAGCCAGACGTCCGAGCAGTACTTC. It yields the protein CASSQTSEQYF.

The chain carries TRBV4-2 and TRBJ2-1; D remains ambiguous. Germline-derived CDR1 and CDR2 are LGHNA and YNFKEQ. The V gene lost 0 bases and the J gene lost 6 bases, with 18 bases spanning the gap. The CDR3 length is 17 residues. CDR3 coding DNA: TGTGCCAGCAGCCAAGATCTGGCACAAATTCTATCCAATGAGCAGTTCTTC. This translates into CASSQDLAQILSNEQFF.

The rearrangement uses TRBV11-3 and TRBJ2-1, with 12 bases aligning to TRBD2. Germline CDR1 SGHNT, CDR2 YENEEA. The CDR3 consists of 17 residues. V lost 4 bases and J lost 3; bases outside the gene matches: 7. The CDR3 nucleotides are TGTGCCAGCAGCTCTCACCGGACTAGCGGGGTCTACAATGAGCAGTTCTTC. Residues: CASSSHRTSGVYNEQFF.

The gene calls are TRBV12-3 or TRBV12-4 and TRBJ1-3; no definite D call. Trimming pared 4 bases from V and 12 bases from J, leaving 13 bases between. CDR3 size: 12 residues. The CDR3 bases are TGTGCCAGCAGTTCGATGGGTCGTCACATATATTTT. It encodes CASSSMGRHIYF.

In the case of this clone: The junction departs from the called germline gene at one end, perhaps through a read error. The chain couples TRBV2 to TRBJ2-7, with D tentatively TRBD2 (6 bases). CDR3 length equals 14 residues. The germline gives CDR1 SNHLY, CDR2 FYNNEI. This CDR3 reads CASTPEGRAGGQCF. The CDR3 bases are TGTGCCAGCACCCCAGAAGGACGGGCCGGAGGGCAGTGCTTC.

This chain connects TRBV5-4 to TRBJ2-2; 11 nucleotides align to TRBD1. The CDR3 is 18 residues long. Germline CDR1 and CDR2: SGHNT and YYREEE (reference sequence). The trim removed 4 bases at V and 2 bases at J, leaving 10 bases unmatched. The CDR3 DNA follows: TGTGCCAGCAGCGAGGACAGGGGGCCTCTCGGTAACACCGGGGAGCTGTTTTTT. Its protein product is CASSEDRGPLGNTGELFF.

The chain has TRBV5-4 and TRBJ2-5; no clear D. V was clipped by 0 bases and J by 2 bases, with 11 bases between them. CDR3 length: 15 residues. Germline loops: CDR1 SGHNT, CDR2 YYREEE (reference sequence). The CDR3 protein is CASSLAKLGQETQYF. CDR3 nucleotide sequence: TGTGCCAGCAGCTTGGCCAAGCTCGGGCAAGAGACCCAGTACTTC.

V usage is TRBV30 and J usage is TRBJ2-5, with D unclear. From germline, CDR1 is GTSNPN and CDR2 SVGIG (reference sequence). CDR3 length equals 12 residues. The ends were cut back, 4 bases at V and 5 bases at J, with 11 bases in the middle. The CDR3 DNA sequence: TGTGCCTGGACCCCAAACGTGGAGACCCAGTACTTC. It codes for CAWTPNVETQYF.

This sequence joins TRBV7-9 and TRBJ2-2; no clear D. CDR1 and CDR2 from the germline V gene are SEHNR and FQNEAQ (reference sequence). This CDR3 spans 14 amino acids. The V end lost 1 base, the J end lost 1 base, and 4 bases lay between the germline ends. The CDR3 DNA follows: TGTGCCAGCAGCTTAGAACAGAACACCGGGGAGCTGTTTTTT. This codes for CASSLEQNTGELFF.

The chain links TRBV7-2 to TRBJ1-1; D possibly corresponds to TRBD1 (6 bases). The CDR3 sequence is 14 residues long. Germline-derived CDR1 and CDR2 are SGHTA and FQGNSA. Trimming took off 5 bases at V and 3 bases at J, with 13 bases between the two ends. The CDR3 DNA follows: TGTGCCAGCAGCCCGCAGGGGCGGGACACTGAAGCTTTCTTT. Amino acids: CASSPQGRDTEAFF.

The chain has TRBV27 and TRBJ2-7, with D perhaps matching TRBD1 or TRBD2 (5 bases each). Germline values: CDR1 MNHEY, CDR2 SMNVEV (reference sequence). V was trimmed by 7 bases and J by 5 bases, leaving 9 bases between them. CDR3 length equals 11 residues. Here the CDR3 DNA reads TGTGCCAGCAAGGGGACGGACGAGCAGTACTTC. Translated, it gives CASKGTDEQYF.

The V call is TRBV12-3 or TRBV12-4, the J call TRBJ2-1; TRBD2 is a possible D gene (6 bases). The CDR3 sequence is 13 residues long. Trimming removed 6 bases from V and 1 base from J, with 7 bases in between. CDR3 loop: CASSGTSYNEQFF. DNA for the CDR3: TGTGCCAGCAGCGGGACTTCCTACAATGAGCAGTTCTTC.

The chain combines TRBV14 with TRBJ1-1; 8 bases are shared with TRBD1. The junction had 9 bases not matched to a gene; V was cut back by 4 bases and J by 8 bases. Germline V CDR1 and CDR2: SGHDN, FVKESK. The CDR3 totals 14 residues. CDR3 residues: CASSPYATGVEAFF. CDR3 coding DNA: TGTGCCAGCAGCCCCTATGCGACAGGGGTCGAAGCTTTCTTT.

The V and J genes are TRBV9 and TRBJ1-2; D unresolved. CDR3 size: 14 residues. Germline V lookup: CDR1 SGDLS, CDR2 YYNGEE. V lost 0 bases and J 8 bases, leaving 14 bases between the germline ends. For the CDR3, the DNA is TGTGCCAGCAGCGTAGTAAGCCAGGTTGGAGGCTACACCTTC. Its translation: CASSVVSQVGGYTF.

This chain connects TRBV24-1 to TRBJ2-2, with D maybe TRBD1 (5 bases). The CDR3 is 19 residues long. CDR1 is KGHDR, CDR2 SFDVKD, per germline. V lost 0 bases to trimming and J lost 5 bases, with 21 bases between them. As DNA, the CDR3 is TGTGCCACCAGTGATTTGTTTAGGGGCGAGTGGGGTTCGACCGGGGAGCTGTTTTTT. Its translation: CATSDLFRGEWGSTGELFF.

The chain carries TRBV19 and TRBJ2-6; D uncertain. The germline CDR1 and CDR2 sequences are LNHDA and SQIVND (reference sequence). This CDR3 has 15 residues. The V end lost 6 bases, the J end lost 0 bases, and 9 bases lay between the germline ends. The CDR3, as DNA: TGTGCCAGTAGCAGACGCTCCTCTGGGGCCAACGTCCTGACTTTC. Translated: CASSRRSSGANVLTF.

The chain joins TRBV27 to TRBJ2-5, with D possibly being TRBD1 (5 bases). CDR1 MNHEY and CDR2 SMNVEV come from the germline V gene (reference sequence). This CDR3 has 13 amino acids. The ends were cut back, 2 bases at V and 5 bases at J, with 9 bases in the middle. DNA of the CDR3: TGTGCCAGCAGTTTAGACAGACGGGAGACCCAGTACTTC. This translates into CASSLDRRETQYF.

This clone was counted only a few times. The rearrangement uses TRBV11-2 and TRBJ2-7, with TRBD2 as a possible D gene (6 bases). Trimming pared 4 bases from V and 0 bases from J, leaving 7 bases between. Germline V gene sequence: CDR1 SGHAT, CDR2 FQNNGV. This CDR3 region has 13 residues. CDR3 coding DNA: TGTGCCAGCAGCTGGGACTCCTCCTACGAGCAGTACTTC. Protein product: CASSWDSSYEQYF.

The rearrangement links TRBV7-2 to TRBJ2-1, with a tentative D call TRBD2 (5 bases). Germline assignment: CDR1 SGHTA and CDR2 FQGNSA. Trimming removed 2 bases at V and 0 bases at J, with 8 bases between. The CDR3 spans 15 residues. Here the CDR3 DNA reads TGTGCCAGCAGCTTAAGCCGGGGCTCCTACAATGAGCAGTTCTTC. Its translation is CASSLSRGSYNEQFF.

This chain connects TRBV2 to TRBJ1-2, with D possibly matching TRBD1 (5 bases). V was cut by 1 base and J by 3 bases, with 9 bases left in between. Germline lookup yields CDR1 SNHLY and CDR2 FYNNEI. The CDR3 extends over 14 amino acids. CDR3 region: CASSEVQGDYGYTF. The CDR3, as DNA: TGTGCCAGCAGTGAAGTGCAGGGAGACTATGGCTACACCTTC.